This passage covers 9 T cell receptor beta chains from one sample sequenced in a study of metastatic and nonmetastatic thyroid tumors. No treatment of any kind had been given to any patient before thyroid surgery. TCRdb re-called the PCR reads via MiXCR. Among 4,000 to 5,000 clones listed, 28% were seen once. Sample: adjacent normal tissue. These receptors were taken from a female donor with papillary thyroid cancer or a benign thyroid nodule (not recorded which). Some clones in this sample may be carry-over from other donors' samples.

The J gene is TRBJ1-1, the V gene TRBV5-1; D possibly corresponds to TRBD1 (6 bases). The germline V gene encodes CDR1 SGHRS and CDR2 YFSETQ. There are 15 residues in the CDR3. V was pared by 0 bases and J by 6 bases, with 15 bases between. The CDR3 is CASSLVSGGGSEAFF. CDR3 bases: TGCGCCAGCAGCTTGGTATCGGGGGGCGGTTCTGAAGCTTTCTTT.

This clone showed up many times. The V and J genes are TRBV20-1 and TRBJ1-3; maybe TRBD1 (6 bases). CDR3 length: 19 residues. Germline V gene sequence: CDR1 DFQATT, CDR2 SNEGSKA (reference sequence). Trimming removed 2 bases at V and 3 bases at J, with 26 bases between. CDR3 region: CSARSIGGTSLGGGNTIYF. CDR3 sequence (DNA): TGCAGTGCTAGAAGCATAGGGGGGACCTCCCTTGGAGGTGGAAACACCATATATTTT.

The genes are TRBV6-1 and TRBJ2-1, with TRBD2 matching 12 bases. The germline V gene has CDR1 MNHNS and CDR2 SASEGT. The CDR3 length is 15 residues. With 3 bases clipped from V and 4 bases from J, the junction kept 1 base outside the gene matches. The CDR3 nucleotides read TGTGCCAGCAGTGAGCTAGCGGGAGGGTACAATGAGCAGTTCTTC. The encoded protein is CASSELAGGYNEQFF.

The gene calls are TRBV7-8 and TRBJ1-2; D possibly corresponds to TRBD1 (6 bases). CDR1 is SGHVS, CDR2 FQNEAQ, per germline. The CDR3 contains 16 residues. V lost 5 bases and J 6 bases, leaving 22 bases between the germline ends. The CDR3 region is CASSGTWGSLQNGYTF. The DNA of the CDR3 is TGTGCCAGCAGCGGGACATGGGGCTCTCTCCAAAATGGCTACACCTTC.

CDR3 DNA: TGCAGTGCTACCAGGGACAGCGGTACTAATGAAAAACTGTTTTTT. Amino acids: CSATRDSGTNEKLFF. The chain uses TRBV20-1 and TRBJ1-4; 7 bases are shared with TRBD1. Unmatched junction bases numbered 7, after V lost 4 bases and J lost 2 bases. CDR1 is DFQATT and CDR2 is SNEGSKA in the germline V gene (reference sequence). The CDR3 spans 15 residues.

As regards this clone: One junction end disagrees with the germline gene, perhaps due to a read error. The J gene is TRBJ2-1, the V gene TRBV12-3 or TRBV12-4; 7 bases fit TRBD1. The CDR3 runs 19 residues. CDR3: CASSLRGLGGRSTWNVQFF. The CDR3 DNA reads as TGTGCCAGCAGTTTAAGGGGCCTAGGGGGCCGCTCTACGTGGAATGTGCAGTTCTTC.

This clone was observed a few times. The J gene is TRBJ2-7, the V gene TRBV28, with 10 bases that match TRBD2. With V trimmed by 0 bases and J by 4 bases, 3 bases remained unmatched. In germline, CDR1 is MDHEN, CDR2 SYDVKM. The CDR3 totals 15 residues. The CDR3 sequence is CASSLWVAGGYEQYF. CDR3 DNA sequence: TGTGCCAGCAGTTTATGGGTAGCGGGGGGTTACGAGCAGTACTTC.

Turning to this clone: One end of the junction varies from germline; a read error may be responsible. The V gene is TRBV11-2, the J gene TRBJ2-2; 10 nucleotides agree with TRBD2. Per germline, CDR1 SGHAT and CDR2 FQNNGV. The CDR3 loop spans 16 amino acids. DNA for the CDR3: TGTGTCAGCAGCTCCCCGGGACTAGCGTATGCCGGGGAGCTGTTTTTT. This encodes CVSSSPGLAYAGELFF.

This clone was observed a few times. V is TRBV20-1 and J is TRBJ2-7; weak D call: TRBD2 (6 bases). This CDR3 has 15 amino acids. Germline values: CDR1 DFQATT, CDR2 SNEGSKA (reference sequence). Trimming left V 4 bases short and J 0 bases short, with 16 bases between. This CDR3 is CSANPVGGRSYEQYF. CDR3 in DNA: TGCAGTGCTAACCCTGTGGGGGGACGCTCCTACGAGCAGTACTTC.